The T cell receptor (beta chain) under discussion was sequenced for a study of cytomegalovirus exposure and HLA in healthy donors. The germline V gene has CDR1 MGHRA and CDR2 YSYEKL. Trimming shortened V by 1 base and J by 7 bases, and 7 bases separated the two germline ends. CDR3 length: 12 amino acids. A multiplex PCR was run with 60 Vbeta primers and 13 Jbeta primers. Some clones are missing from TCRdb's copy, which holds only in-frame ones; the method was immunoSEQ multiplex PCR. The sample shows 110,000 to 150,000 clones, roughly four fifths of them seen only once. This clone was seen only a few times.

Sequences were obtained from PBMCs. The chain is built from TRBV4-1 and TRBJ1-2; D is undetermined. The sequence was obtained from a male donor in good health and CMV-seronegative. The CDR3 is CASSQVGGGYTF. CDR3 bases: TGCGCCAGCAGCCAAGTGGGAGGTGGCTACACCTTC.